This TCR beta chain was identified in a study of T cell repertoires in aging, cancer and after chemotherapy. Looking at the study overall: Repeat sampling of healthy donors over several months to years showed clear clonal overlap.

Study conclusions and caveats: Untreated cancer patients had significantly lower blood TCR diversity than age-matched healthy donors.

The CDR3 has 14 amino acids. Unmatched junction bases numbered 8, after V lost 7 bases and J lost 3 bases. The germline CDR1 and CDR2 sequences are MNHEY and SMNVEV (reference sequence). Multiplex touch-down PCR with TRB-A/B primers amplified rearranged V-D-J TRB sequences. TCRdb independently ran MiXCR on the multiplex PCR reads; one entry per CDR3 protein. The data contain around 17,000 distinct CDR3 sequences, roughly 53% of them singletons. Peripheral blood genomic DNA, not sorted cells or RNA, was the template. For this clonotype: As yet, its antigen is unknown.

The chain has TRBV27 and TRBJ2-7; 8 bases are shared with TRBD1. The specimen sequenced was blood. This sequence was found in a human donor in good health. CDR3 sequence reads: CASTPDRDSYEQYF. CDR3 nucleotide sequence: TGTGCCAGCACACCGGACAGGGACAGCTACGAGCAGTACTTC.